These T cell receptor beta chains were read from a single sample in a study of cytomegalovirus exposure and HLA in healthy donors. TCRdb keeps only in-frame clones here, not all; method: immunoSEQ multiplex PCR. The sample records roughly 190,000 clones, 79% being singletons. The specimen sequenced was PBMCs. Receptor source: a girl between 10 and 17 years old in good health and CMV-seropositive. CDR3s include the opening cysteine and the closing phenylalanine or tryptophan. The D gene is left open where the match is weak.

CDR3 DNA	CDR3 protein	V gene	J gene	D gene	CDR3 length
TGTGCCAGCGGGGCTTTATCTCCGTTCTATGGCTACACCTTC	CASGALSPFYGYTF	TRBV27	TRBJ1-2	-	14
TGTGCCAGCAGCTTAACTAGGACCCACGAGCAGTACTTC	CASSLTRTHEQYF	TRBV7-9	TRBJ2-7	-	13
TGTGCCAGCAGCGTAGGCGAGGGTTGGACGGGGAGGGCAGATACGCAGTATTTT	CASSVGEGWTGRADTQYF	TRBV9	TRBJ2-3	TRBD2	18
TGCGCCAGCAGCTTGACCAGGACTAGCGACTCCTACAATGAGCAGTTCTTC	CASSLTRTSDSYNEQFF	TRBV5-1	TRBJ2-1	TRBD2	17
TGTGCCAGCAGTTACAGGGGGTTGAGGTCTGAAGCTTTCTTT	CASSYRGLRSEAFF	TRBV6-5	TRBJ1-1	-	14
TGTGCCAGCAGCTTAATGGGACTAGCGGGGGGCCCTGGGGAGACCCAGTACTTC	CASSLMGLAGGPGETQYF	TRBV7-2	TRBJ2-5	TRBD2	18
TGTGCCTGGAGGGGGGTCGGGGGGGAAAACATTCAGTACTTC	CAWRGVGGENIQYF	TRBV30	TRBJ2-4	TRBD2	14
TGTGCCAGCAGCCAAGATCGGGGGGGGACCTACAATGAGCAGTTCTTC	CASSQDRGGTYNEQFF	TRBV4-2	TRBJ2-1	TRBD2	16
TGTGCCTGGGGCGGACAGCCCTACGAGCAGTACTTC	CAWGGQPYEQYF	TRBV30	TRBJ2-7	-	12
TGTGCCAGCAGCCCCTTCGACAAAACCTATGGCTACACCTTC	CASSPFDKTYGYTF	TRBV7-2	TRBJ1-2	-	14
TGTGCCAGCAGCCTCCGGGACAGGGAATGGGTGGGCTATGGCTACACCTTC	CASSLRDREWVGYGYTF	TRBV5-6	TRBJ1-2	TRBD1	17
TGTGCCACCAGCAGAGGGTTAGGGGCCGGGGAGCTGTTTTTT	CATSRGLGAGELFF	TRBV15	TRBJ2-2	-	14
TGTGCCAGCAGCCCAGCGGCTAGCGGGGGTTACGAGCAGTACTTC	CASSPAASGGYEQYF	TRBV7-2	TRBJ2-7	TRBD2	15
TGTGCCAGCAGCTTAACCCCAAGAGACCAGTACTTC	CASSLTPRDQYF	TRBV7-8	TRBJ2-5	-	12
TGTGCCAGCAGCTTAGGCCCCCTGGGGGCGGTGGGATTTAACACAGATACGCAGTATTTT	CASSLGPLGAVGFNTDTQYF	TRBV13	TRBJ2-3	-	20